The 6 T cell receptor beta chains presented below share a single source sample, sequenced in a study of T cell changes during pregnancy in multiple sclerosis. Profiled with immunoSEQ multiplex PCR; TCRdb holds only in-frame clones, not every one. The repertoire holds approximately 18,000 clones, with about 87% as singletons. Sequenced here: CD8+ T cells from peripheral blood mononuclear cells, sampled in the third trimester of pregnancy. All receptors come from a female donor in good health, enrolled as a control in a pregnancy study.

This chain uses TRBV4-2 with TRBJ2-1; 9 bases align to TRBD2. The CDR3 totals 12 residues. The germline CDR1 and CDR2 sequences are LGHNA and YNFKEQ. After removal of 8 bases from V and 16 bases from J, the junction contained 12 bases not matched to a gene. CDR3 region: CASLGGREGRFF. The CDR3 DNA reads as TGTGCCAGCTTAGGGGGGCGGGAGGGCCGTTTCTTC.

The V call is TRBV27, the J call TRBJ1-1; tentative D call: TRBD1 (6 bases). CDR3 length: 15 residues. Deletions cut 5 bases from V and 5 bases from J, with 18 bases between. Germline assignment: CDR1 MNHEY and CDR2 SMNVEV (reference sequence). The CDR3 DNA is TGTGCCAGCAGTCCTGGACAGCCGGGCGGAACTGAAGCTTTCTTT. Translating it yields CASSPGQPGGTEAFF.

CDR3 sequence: CASRTGTGVDEAFF. In DNA, the CDR3 is TGTGCCAGCAGAACCGGGACAGGGGTCGATGAAGCTTTCTTT. This sequence joins TRBV27 and TRBJ1-1, with 10 nucleotides matching TRBD1. Per germline, CDR1 MNHEY and CDR2 SMNVEV (reference sequence). This CDR3 comprises 14 residues. Trimming removed 6 bases from V and 7 bases from J; junction bases left unmatched: 8.

This clone was found once. The V gene is TRBV6-5, the J gene TRBJ1-1, with D tentatively TRBD1 (5 bases). The length of the CDR3 is 15 residues. Trimming shortened V by 0 bases and J by 5 bases, and 13 bases separated the two germline ends. The germline gives CDR1 MNHEY, CDR2 SVGAGI. The CDR3 DNA sequence: TGTGCCAGCAGTTACTCCAGGGTGGCGGCGACTGAAGCTTTCTTT. As protein: CASSYSRVAATEAFF.

The chain links TRBV6-5 to TRBJ1-5; D unresolved. Germline CDR1 is MNHEY and CDR2 is SVGAGI. The CDR3 loop spans 13 amino acids. V lost 6 bases and J lost 5, with 11 bases in between. The CDR3 coding sequence is TGTGCCAGCAGCTGGACTGAGGATCAGCCCCAGCATTTT. Its translation: CASSWTEDQPQHF.

The gene calls are TRBV6-1 and TRBJ1-3, with 7 positions matching TRBD1. The ends lost 0 bases at V and 4 bases at J; junction bases unmatched: 6. The CDR3 totals 16 residues. CDR1 is MNHNS and CDR2 is SASEGT in the germline V gene. The CDR3 is CASSEADRTGGNTIYF. CDR3 DNA sequence: TGTGCCAGCAGTGAAGCGGACAGGACGGGCGGAAACACCATATATTTT.